A selection of T cell receptor beta chains follows, all from one sample in a study of blood T cell repertoires in COVID-19. Data came from immunoSEQ multiplex PCR; TCRdb stores just in-frame clones and leaves some out. The data show around 42,000 clones, approximately 85% seen once. Sequenced: peripheral blood. All receptors derive from a human donor in a cohort sampled during active COVID-19. CDR3s include the opening cysteine and the closing phenylalanine or tryptophan. A D gene is named only where the DNA matches it firmly. For some rows the clone size is stated as once, few or many, or as a class when expanded; others skip it.

TRBV5-1	TRBJ2-1	TRBD2	NA	TGCGCCAGCAGCTTGGCGCTAGCGGGGGCGGGTGAGCAGTTCTTC	CASSLALAGAGEQFF
TRBV18	TRBJ2-2	NA	NA	TGTGCCAGCTCACCCCTTCAGGGTAGCACCGGGGAGCTGTTTTTT	CASSPLQGSTGELFF
TRBV20-1	TRBJ1-5	NA	NA	TGCAGTGCTAGCCCAGGGAACACCCAGCATTTT	CSASPGNTQHF
TRBV3-1/TRBV3-2	TRBJ1-3	NA	NA	TGTGCCAGCAGCCAAGCCGAGATACCTTCTGGAAACACCATATATTTT	CASSQAEIPSGNTIYF
TRBV2	TRBJ1-2	NA	NA	TGTGCCAGCAGTGAATGGGAGGGCTTTCGTGGCTACACCTTC	CASSEWEGFRGYTF
TRBV30	TRBJ2-1	NA	NA	TGTGCCTGGAGTCCCACTAGCTATGAGCAGTTCTTC	CAWSPTSYEQFF
TRBV4-3	TRBJ2-3	TRBD2	NA	TGCGCCAGCAGCCCCAGCGGGACCCCAGATACGCAGTATTTT	CASSPSGTPDTQYF
TRBV27	TRBJ2-3	NA	NA	TGTGCCAGCAGACCAGGGTATACAGATACGCAGTATTTT	CASRPGYTDTQYF
TRBV20-1	TRBJ1-1	TRBD1	NA	TGCAGTGCTCAACAGGGGGTTGAAGCTTTCTTT	CSAQQGVEAFF
TRBV30	TRBJ1-6	NA	NA	TGTGCCTGCGCTTGGGGGTCAGGGGATTCACCCCTCCACTTT	CACAWGSGDSPLHF
TRBV10-3	TRBJ2-1	TRBD2	NA	TGTGCCATCAGTGAGTCGCTAGCGGGGGGGCTCGAGCAGTTCTTC	CAISESLAGGLEQFF
TRBV15	TRBJ2-1	TRBD2	NA	TGTGCCACCAGCAGAGATTGGGCTAGCGGGGGACAGAATGAGCAGTTCTTC	CATSRDWASGGQNEQFF
TRBV14	TRBJ1-4	NA	NA	TGTGCCAGCAGCCTAGGAGGGACGGCGACTGAAAAACTGTTTTTT	CASSLGGTATEKLFF
TRBV10-1	TRBJ2-3	TRBD1	NA	TGCGCCAGTTCCAAGCGACAGGGGGGCACAGATACGCAGTATTTT	CASSKRQGGTDTQYF
TRBV16	TRBJ1-2	NA	NA	TGTGCCAGCAGCCAATCCTCTGGCTACACCTTC	CASSQSSGYTF
TRBV7-9	TRBJ1-5	NA	NA	TGTGCCAGCAGCGGGCTTGTAGACAATCAGCCCCAGCATTTT	CASSGLVDNQPQHF
TRBV30	TRBJ1-3	NA	NA	TGTGCCTGGATTAGGCAGGGCTTCTCTGGAAACACCATATATTTT	CAWIRQGFSGNTIYF
TRBV21-1	TRBJ2-7	NA	NA	TGTGCCAGCAGCAAAGGTTCGGGATTCTCCTACGAGCAGTACTTC	CASSKGSGFSYEQYF
TRBV4-1	TRBJ1-5	NA	few	TGCGCCAGCAGCCAGGCGGGGGGGGTCCAGCCCCAGCATTTT	CASSQAGGVQPQHF
TRBV19	TRBJ2-2	NA	NA	TGTGCCAGTTCTAAACAGGGGGGGGACACCGGGGAGCTGTTTTTT	CASSKQGGDTGELFF
TRBV6-6	TRBJ1-3	TRBD1	NA	TGTGCCAGCAGTTACTCGGGACAGGGGAGAAACACCATATATTTT	CASSYSGQGRNTIYF
TRBV3-1/TRBV3-2	TRBJ1-2	NA	NA	TGTGCCAGCAGCCTCTCAGGGGCGAGGGGCTACACCTTC	CASSLSGARGYTF
TRBV5-4	TRBJ2-1	TRBD2	few	TGTGCCAGCAGCCCCAAGGGGAGGGCGGACAATGAGCAGTTCTTC	CASSPKGRADNEQFF
TRBV28	TRBJ1-1	NA	NA	TGTGCCAGCAGTCAGCGCGGGGGGGGCACTGAAGCTTTCTTT	CASSQRGGGTEAFF
TRBV13	TRBJ2-5	NA	NA	TGTGCCAGCAGCTTAGGCCTACTCCAAGAGACCCAGTACTTC	CASSLGLLQETQYF
TRBV7-3	TRBJ1-1	NA	few	TGTGCCAGCAGTTCACAGGGGAACACTGAAGCTTTCTTT	CASSSQGNTEAFF
TRBV28	TRBJ1-3	NA	once	TGTGCCAGCACCTCCACGGAGGGGGGGATAACTGGAAACACCATATATTTT	CASTSTEGGITGNTIYF
TRBV29-1	TRBJ2-3	NA	NA	TGCAGCGTTGAAGATCTCGGGCAGGCGGGAGATACGCAGTATTTT	CSVEDLGQAGDTQYF
TRBV5-1	TRBJ2-1	NA	NA	TGCGCCAGCAGCTTGCTAGGGGGGGTAACCTACAATGAGCAGTTCTTC	CASSLLGGVTYNEQFF
TRBV6-2/TRBV6-3	TRBJ1-2	TRBD1	few	TGTGCCAGCAGTTACTTGGGACAGGGATTCGGCTACACCTTC	CASSYLGQGFGYTF
TRBV18	TRBJ1-1	NA	NA	TGTGCCAGCTCACGGTCGAACGGGAACACTGAAGCTTTCTTT	CASSRSNGNTEAFF
TRBV19	TRBJ1-2	NA	NA	TGTGCCAGTAGTCCCGCTAACTATGGCTACACCTTC	CASSPANYGYTF
TRBV6-1	TRBJ1-5	NA	NA	TGTGCCAGCAGTGAAGGTAGTCAGCCCCAGCATTTT	CASSEGSQPQHF
TRBV28	TRBJ2-1	NA	once	TGTGCCAGCACTCCCCAGGCCGGGAGCCACAATGAGCAGTTCTTC	CASTPQAGSHNEQFF
TRBV5-1	TRBJ2-2	TRBD1	NA	TGCGCCGGCAGGACAGGGGGCATCGACACCGGGGAGCTGTTTTTT	CAGRTGGIDTGELFF
TRBV19	TRBJ1-1	NA	NA	TGTGCCAGCAGTCCCAGGGAGGGAGCTGAAGCTTTCTTT	CASSPREGAEAFF
TRBV5-1	TRBJ2-1	TRBD2	NA	TGCGCCAGCAGCACGACTAGCGGGGGCTTGCGGCAGTTCTTC	CASSTTSGGLRQFF
TRBV18	TRBJ1-2	NA	NA	TGTGCCAGCTCACCACCAGCCGGGGGAAGCTATGGCTACACCTTC	CASSPPAGGSYGYTF
TRBV18	TRBJ1-2	TRBD1	NA	TGTGCCAGCTCATCCAGGGGGCAGGATGGCTACACCTTC	CASSSRGQDGYTF
TRBV5-1	TRBJ1-3	TRBD1	NA	TGCGCCAGCAGCTTGGGTCAGGGGGCTGCTGGAAACACCATATATTTT	CASSLGQGAAGNTIYF
TRBV7-8	TRBJ1-3	NA	NA	TGTGCCAGCAGCTTAATGACAGCTGGCTCTGGAAACACCATATATTTT	CASSLMTAGSGNTIYF
TRBV5-1	TRBJ2-5	NA	NA	TGCGCCAGCAGCTTGGGTACCAGGCCGGGGGAGACCCAGTACTTC	CASSLGTRPGETQYF
TRBV5-1	TRBJ2-5	TRBD2	NA	TGCGCCAGCAGCTTGGGAGAGGAGCGGGGTAGAGAGACCCAGTACTTC	CASSLGEERGRETQYF
TRBV7-2	TRBJ1-1	NA	NA	TGTGCCAGCAGCTCCCAATGGGCCCTCGGTACTGAAGCTTTCTTT	CASSSQWALGTEAFF
TRBV28	TRBJ1-4	TRBD1	NA	TGTGCCAGCAGTTTGGGGACAGGGGTCCCCAATGAAAAACTGTTTTTT	CASSLGTGVPNEKLFF
TRBV7-2	TRBJ2-7	NA	once	TGTGCCAGCAGCTTTAGGGAGTTTTACGAGCAGTACTTC	CASSFREFYEQYF
TRBV10-1	TRBJ2-1	TRBD2	NA	TGCGCCAGCAGTGAGCGGACTAGCGGGGGGTACAATGAGCAGTTCTTC	CASSERTSGGYNEQFF
TRBV7-2	TRBJ2-7	NA	medium-sized	TGTGCCACCTTGGACAGCACCTACGAGCAGTACTTC	CATLDSTYEQYF
TRBV5-1	TRBJ2-5	NA	NA	TGCGCCAGCAAACTATCTTGGGGTCTAGCGGAGACCCAGTACTTC	CASKLSWGLAETQYF
TRBV7-9	TRBJ2-5	TRBD2	once	TGTGCCAGCAGCTTAGCTAGCGGGGAGGCTGTTGAGACCCAGTACTTC	CASSLASGEAVETQYF
TRBV14	TRBJ1-6	TRBD1	NA	TGTGCCAGCAGCCTACTCACCGAAGGGGGCTCACCCCTCCACTTT	CASSLLTEGGSPLHF
TRBV12-3/TRBV12-4	TRBJ2-5	NA	NA	TGTGCCAGCAGTTCCCCCGGGACCCAGTACTTC	CASSSPGTQYF
TRBV12-3/TRBV12-4	TRBJ2-7	TRBD2	NA	TGTGCCAGCGGGGAGGGAGGCTACGAGCAGTACTTC	CASGEGGYEQYF